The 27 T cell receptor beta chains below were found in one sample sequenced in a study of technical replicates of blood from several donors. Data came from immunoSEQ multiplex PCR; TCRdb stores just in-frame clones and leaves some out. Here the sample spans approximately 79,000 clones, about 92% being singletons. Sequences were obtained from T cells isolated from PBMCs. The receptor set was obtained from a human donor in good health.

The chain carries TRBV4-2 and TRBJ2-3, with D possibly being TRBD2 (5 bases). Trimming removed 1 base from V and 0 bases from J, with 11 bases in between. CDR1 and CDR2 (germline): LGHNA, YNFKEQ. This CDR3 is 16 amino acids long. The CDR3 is CASSQGGPGSTDTQYF. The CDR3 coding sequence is TGTGCCAGCAGCCAAGGTGGGCCGGGGAGCACAGATACGCAGTATTTT.

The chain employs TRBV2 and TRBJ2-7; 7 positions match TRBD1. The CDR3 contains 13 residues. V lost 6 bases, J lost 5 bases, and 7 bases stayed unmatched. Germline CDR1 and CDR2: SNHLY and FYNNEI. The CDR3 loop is CASRGTERNEQYF. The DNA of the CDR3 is TGTGCCAGCAGGGGGACAGAGAGAAACGAGCAGTACTTC.

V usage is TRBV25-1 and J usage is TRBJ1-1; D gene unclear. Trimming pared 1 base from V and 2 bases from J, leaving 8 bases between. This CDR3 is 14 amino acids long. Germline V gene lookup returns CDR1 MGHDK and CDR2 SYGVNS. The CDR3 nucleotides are TGTGCCAGCAGTGAATTGCAGTTAAACACTGAAGCTTTCTTT. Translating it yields CASSELQLNTEAFF.

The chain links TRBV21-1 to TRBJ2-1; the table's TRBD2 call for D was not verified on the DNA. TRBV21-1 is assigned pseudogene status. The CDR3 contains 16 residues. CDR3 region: CASSNPLSGSPDEQFF. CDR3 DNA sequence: TGTGCCAGCAGCAACCCTTTAAGCGGGAGCCCCGATGAGCAGTTCTTC.

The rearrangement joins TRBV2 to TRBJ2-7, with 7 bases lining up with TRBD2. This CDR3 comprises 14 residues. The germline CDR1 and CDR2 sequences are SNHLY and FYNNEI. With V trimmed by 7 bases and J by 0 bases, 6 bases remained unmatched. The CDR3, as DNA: TGTGCCAGCAAGTGGCGGGAGATCTCCTACGAGCAGTACTTC. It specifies CASKWREISYEQYF.

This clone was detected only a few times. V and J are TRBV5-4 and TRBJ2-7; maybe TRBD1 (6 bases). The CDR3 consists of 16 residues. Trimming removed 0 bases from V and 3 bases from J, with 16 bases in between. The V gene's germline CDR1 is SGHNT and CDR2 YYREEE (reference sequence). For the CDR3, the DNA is TGTGCCAGCAGCTTGGGGGTTCGGACAGACGGCTACGAGCAGTACTTC. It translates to CASSLGVRTDGYEQYF.

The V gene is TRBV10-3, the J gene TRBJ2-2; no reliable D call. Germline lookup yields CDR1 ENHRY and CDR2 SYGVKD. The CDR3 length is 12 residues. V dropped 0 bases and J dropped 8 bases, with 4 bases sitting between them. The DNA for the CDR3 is TGTGCCATCAGTGAGTCCAGTGGGGAGCTGTTTTTT. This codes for CAISESSGELFF.

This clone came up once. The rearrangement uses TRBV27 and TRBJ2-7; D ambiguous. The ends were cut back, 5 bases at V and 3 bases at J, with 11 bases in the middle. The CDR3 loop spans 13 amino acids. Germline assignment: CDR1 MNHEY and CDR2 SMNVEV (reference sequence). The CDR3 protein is CASSPREFYEQYF. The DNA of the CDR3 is TGTGCCAGCAGTCCTAGAGAATTCTACGAGCAGTACTTC.

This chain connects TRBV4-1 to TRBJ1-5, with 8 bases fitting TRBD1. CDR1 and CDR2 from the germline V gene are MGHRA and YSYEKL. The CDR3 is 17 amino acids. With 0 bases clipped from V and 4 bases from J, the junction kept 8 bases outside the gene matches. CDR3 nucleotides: TGCGCCAGCAGCCAAGAATTCGGGACAGGCCCTAATCAGCCCCAGCATTTT. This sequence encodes CASSQEFGTGPNQPQHF.

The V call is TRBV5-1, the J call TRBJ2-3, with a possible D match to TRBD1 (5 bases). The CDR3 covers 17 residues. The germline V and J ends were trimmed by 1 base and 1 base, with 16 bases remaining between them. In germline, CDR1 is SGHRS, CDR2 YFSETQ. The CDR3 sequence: CASSLYPGQGRTDTQYF. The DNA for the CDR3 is TGCGCCAGCAGCTTGTACCCAGGGCAGGGTCGCACAGATACGCAGTATTTT.

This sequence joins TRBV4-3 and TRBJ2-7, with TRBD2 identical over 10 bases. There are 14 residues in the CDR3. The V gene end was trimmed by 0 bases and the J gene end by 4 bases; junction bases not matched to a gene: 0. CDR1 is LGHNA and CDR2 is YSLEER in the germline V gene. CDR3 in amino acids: CASSQELAGYEQYF. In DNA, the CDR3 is TGCGCCAGCAGCCAAGAACTAGCGGGATACGAGCAGTACTTC.

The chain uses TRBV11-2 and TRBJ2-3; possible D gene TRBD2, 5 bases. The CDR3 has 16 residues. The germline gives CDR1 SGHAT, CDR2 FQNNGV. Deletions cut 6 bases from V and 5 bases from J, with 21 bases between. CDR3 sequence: CASSQISVVGRDTQYF. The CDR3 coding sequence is TGTGCCAGCAGTCAAATTAGCGTAGTTGGGAGAGATACGCAGTATTTT.

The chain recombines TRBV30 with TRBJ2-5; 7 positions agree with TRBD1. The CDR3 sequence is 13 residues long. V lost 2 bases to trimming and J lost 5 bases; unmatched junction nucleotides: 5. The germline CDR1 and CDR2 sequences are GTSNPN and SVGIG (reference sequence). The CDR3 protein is CAWSTGAGETQYF. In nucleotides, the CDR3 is TGTGCCTGGAGTACAGGGGCTGGGGAGACCCAGTACTTC. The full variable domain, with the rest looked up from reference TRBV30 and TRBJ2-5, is SQTIHQWPATLVQPVGSPLSLECTVEGTSNPNLYWYRQAAGRGLQLLFYSVGIGQISSEVPQNLSASRPQDRQFILSSKKLLLSDSGFYLCAWSTGAGETQYFGPGTRLLVL.

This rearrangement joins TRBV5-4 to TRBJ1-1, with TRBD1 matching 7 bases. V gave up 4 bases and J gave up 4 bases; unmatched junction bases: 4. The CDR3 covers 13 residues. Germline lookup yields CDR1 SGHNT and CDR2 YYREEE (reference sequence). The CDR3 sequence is CASSLGTVTEAFF. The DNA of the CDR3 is TGTGCCAGCAGCCTAGGGACAGTCACTGAAGCTTTCTTT.

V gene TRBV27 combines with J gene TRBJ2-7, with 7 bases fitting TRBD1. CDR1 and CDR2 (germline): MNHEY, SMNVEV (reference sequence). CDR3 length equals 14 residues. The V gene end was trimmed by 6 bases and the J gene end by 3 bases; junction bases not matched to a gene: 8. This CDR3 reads CASSRRDSSYEQYF. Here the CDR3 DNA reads TGTGCCAGCAGCCGCCGGGACAGCAGCTACGAGCAGTACTTC.

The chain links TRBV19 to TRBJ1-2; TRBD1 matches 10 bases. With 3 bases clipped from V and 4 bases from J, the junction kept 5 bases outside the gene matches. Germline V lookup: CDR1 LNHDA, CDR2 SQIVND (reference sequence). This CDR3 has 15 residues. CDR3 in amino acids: CASSIRTGGTYGYTF. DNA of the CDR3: TGTGCCAGTAGTATCAGGACAGGGGGGACCTATGGCTACACCTTC.

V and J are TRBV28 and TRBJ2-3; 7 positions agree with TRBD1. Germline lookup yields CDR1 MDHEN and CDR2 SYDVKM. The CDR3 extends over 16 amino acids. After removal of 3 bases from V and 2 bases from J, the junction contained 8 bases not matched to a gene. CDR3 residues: CASSFIGTAVTDTQYF. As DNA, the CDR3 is TGTGCCAGCAGTTTTATCGGGACAGCCGTCACAGATACGCAGTATTTT.

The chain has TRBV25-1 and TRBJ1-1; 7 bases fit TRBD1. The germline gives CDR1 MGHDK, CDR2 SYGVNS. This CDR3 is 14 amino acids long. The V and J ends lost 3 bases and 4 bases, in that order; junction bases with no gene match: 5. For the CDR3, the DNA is TGTGCCAGCAGTGAGAGGGGACAGTCCACTGAAGCTTTCTTT. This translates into CASSERGQSTEAFF. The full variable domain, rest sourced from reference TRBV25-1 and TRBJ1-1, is EADIYQTPRYLVIGTGKKITLECSQTMGHDKMYWYQQDPGMELHLIHYSYGVNSTEKGDLSSESTVSRIRTEHFPLTLESARPSHTSQYLCASSERGQSTEAFFGQGTRLTVV.

The CDR3 DNA is TGTGCCAGCAGGCACAGGGGGCGCATCACTGAAGCTTTCTTT. Its protein is CASRHRGRITEAFF. The chain joins TRBV11-2 to TRBJ1-1; 9 bases fit TRBD1. This CDR3 has 14 residues. The germline V gene encodes CDR1 SGHAT and CDR2 FQNNGV. J gave up 4 bases and V 6 bases, and 6 bases lay outside the gene matches.

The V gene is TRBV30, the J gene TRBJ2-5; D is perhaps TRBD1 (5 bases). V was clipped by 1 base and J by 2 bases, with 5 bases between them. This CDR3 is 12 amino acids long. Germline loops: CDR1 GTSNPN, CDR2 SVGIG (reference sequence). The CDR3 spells CAWSDRQETQYF. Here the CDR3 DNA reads TGTGCCTGGAGTGACAGGCAAGAGACCCAGTACTTC.

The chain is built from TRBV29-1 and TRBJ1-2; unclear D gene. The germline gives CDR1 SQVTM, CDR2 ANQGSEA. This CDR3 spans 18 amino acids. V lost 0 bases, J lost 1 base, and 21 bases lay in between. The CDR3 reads CSVEDMSHRLLLNYGYTF. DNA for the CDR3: TGCAGCGTTGAAGATATGTCCCACCGACTCCTACTTAACTATGGCTACACCTTC.

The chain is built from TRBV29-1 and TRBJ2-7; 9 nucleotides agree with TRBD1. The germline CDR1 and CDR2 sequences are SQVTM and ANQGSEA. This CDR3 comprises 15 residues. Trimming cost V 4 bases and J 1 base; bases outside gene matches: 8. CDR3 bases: TGCAGCGTTGGGGACAGGGTCAGAAGGTCCTACGAGCAGTACTTC. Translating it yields CSVGDRVRRSYEQYF.

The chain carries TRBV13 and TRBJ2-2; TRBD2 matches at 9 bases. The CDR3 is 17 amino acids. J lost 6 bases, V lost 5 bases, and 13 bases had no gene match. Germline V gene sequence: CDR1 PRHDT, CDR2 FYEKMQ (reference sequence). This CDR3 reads CASSPMEREDLPGELFF. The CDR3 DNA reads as TGTGCCAGCAGCCCTATGGAGCGGGAGGATTTACCCGGGGAGCTGTTTTTT.

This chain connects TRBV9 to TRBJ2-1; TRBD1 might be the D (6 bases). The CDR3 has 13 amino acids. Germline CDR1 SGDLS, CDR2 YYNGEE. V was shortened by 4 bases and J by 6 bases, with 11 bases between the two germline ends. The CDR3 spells CASSFRGANEQFF. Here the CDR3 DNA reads TGTGCCAGCAGCTTCAGGGGAGCCAATGAGCAGTTCTTC.

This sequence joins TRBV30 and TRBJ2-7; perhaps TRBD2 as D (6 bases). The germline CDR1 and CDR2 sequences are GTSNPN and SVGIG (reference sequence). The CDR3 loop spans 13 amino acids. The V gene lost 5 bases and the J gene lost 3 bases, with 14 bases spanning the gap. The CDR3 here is CAWGGGAYYEQYF. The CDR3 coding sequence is TGTGCCTGGGGGGGAGGAGCCTACTACGAGCAGTACTTC.

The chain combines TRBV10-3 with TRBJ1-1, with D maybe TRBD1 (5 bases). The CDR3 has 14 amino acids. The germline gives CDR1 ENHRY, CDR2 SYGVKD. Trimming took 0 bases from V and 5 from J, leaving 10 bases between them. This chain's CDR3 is CAISESREVTEAFF. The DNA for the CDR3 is TGTGCCATCAGTGAGTCCAGGGAGGTGACTGAAGCTTTCTTT.

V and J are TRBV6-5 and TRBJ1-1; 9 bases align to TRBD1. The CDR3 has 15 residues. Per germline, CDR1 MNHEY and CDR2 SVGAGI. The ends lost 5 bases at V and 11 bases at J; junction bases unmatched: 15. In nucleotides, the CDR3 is TGTGCCAGCAGTCTAGGAGGACAGGGGAATAAAGTTGCTTTCTTT. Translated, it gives CASSLGGQGNKVAFF.